A selection of T cell receptor beta chains follows, all from one sample in a study of beta chain features in type 1 diabetes. Assay: immunoSEQ multiplex PCR; the TCRdb copy retains only in-frame clones and omits some. Found here are about 160,000 clones, about 8.3% of them singletons; the top ten hold more than 0.45%. Sequenced sample: central memory CD4+ T cells from blood. Receptors originate from a woman younger than 35 with type 1 diabetes. The CDR3 runs from the conserved cysteine through the conserved F or W. A D gene is named only where the DNA matches it firmly. Clone size is shown for a subset of rows, as once, few, many or a class of expanded clone.

v_call	j_call	d_call	clone_size	cdr3_aa	cdr3_nt
TRBV7-2	TRBJ1-1	.	few	CASSLAQGMNTEAFF	TGTGCCAGCAGCTTAGCGCAGGGTATGAACACTGAAGCTTTCTTT
TRBV9	TRBJ2-7	TRBD2	.	CASSRGGTSVDEQYF	TGTGCCAGCAGCCGGGGAGGGACTAGCGTGGACGAGCAGTACTTC
TRBV29-1	TRBJ2-1	.	few	CSVEEQRTSYNEQFF	TGCAGCGTTGAGGAGCAGAGAACCTCCTACAATGAGCAGTTCTTC
TRBV7-9	TRBJ2-7	.	.	CASSRQQGSYEQYF	TGTGCCAGCAGCCGCCAGCAGGGTTCCTACGAGCAGTACTTC
TRBV2	TRBJ2-2	TRBD2	.	CASNPLAGDTGELFF	TGTGCCAGCAACCCGCTGGCGGGAGACACCGGGGAGCTGTTTTTT
TRBV5-6	TRBJ2-2	.	.	CASSLAEGAGELFF	TGTGCCAGCAGCTTAGCAGAGGGTGCCGGGGAGCTGTTTTTT
TRBV7-9	TRBJ2-7	.	few	CASSLAGLEQYF	TGTGCCAGCAGCTTAGCGGGCCTGGAGCAGTACTTC
TRBV25-1	TRBJ1-4	TRBD1	.	CASSESYRGNEKLFF	TGTGCCAGCAGTGAATCGTACAGGGGAAATGAAAAACTGTTTTTT
TRBV19	TRBJ2-7	TRBD1	few	CASSVSGTGLYEQYF	TGTGCCAGTAGCGTCTCCGGGACAGGGCTCTACGAGCAGTACTTC
TRBV7-8	TRBJ2-1	.	few	CASSGHGATYNEQFF	TGTGCCAGCAGCGGGCATGGGGCGACCTACAATGAGCAGTTCTTC
TRBV19	TRBJ2-4	.	few	CASGQLPNIQYF	TGTGCCAGCGGACAGTTACCCAACATTCAGTACTTC
TRBV2	TRBJ2-5	.	.	CASSDIQGSQETQYF	TGTGCCAGCAGCGATATTCAGGGGTCCCAAGAGACCCAGTACTTC
TRBV2	TRBJ1-2	.	.	CASSLQTGSGYTF	TGTGCCAGCAGCCTGCAGACAGGATCAGGCTACACCTTC
TRBV1	TRBJ2-1	.	.	CTSSAKDQGHEQFF	TGCACCAGCAGCGCTAAAGATCAGGGCCATGAGCAGTTCTTC
TRBV5-4	TRBJ2-1	TRBD2	few	CASSGGLAGAGGNEQFF	TGTGCCAGCAGCGGCGGACTAGCGGGCGCCGGAGGCAATGAGCAGTTCTTC
TRBV5-1	TRBJ2-3	.	.	CASSPGMGTDTQYF	TGCGCCAGCAGCCCAGGGATGGGTACAGATACGCAGTATTTT
TRBV7-8	TRBJ1-4	.	.	CASSLTATNEKLFF	TGTGCCAGCAGCTTGACTGCAACTAATGAAAAACTGTTTTTT
TRBV20-1	TRBJ2-7	.	.	CSARIQEQYF	TGCAGTGCTAGAATCCAGGAGCAGTACTTC
TRBV11-2	TRBJ2-7	.	few	CASSSGQIYEQYF	TGTGCCAGCAGCTCCGGACAGATCTACGAGCAGTACTTC
TRBV7-9	TRBJ2-1	TRBD2	.	CASSPEREVYNEQFF	TGTGCCAGCAGCCCCGAGCGGGAGGTTTACAATGAGCAGTTCTTC
TRBV7-2	TRBJ2-3	TRBD2	.	CASKLTLGARTSGSDTQYF	TGTGCCAGCAAATTAACCCTCGGGGCCCGGACTAGCGGGTCAGATACGCAGTATTTT
TRBV7-2	TRBJ2-1	TRBD2	few	CASRGTSRHEQFF	TGTGCCAGCAGGGGGACTAGTCGGCATGAGCAGTTCTTC
TRBV7-9	TRBJ2-3	.	.	CASSESPSTDTQYF	TGTGCCAGCAGCGAAAGCCCTAGCACAGATACGCAGTATTTT
TRBV29-1	TRBJ1-1	TRBD1	few	CSVEEGTVEAFF	TGCAGCGTTGAAGAGGGGACAGTTGAAGCTTTCTTT
TRBV4-1	TRBJ2-7	.	few	CASSQDSVGVGFYEQYF	TGCGCCAGCAGCCAAGATTCCGTAGGGGTGGGGTTCTACGAGCAGTACTTC
TRBV28	TRBJ1-4	TRBD1	.	CASISPGQGDEKLFF	TGTGCCAGCATCTCACCGGGACAGGGGGATGAAAAACTGTTTTTT